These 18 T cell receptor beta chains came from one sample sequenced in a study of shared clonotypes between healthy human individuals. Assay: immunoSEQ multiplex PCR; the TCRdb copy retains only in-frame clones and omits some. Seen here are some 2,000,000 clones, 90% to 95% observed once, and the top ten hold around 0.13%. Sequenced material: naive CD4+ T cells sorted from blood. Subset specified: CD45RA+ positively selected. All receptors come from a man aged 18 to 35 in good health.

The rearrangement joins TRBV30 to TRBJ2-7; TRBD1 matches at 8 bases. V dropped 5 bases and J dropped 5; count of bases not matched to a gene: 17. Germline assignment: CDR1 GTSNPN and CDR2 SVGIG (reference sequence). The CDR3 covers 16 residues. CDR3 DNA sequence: TGTGCCTGGGGGGCCGGGACAGGACGACGAGGGCACGAGCAGTACTTC. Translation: CAWGAGTGRRGHEQYF. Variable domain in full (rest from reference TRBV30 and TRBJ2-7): SQTIHQWPATLVQPVGSPLSLECTVEGTSNPNLYWYRQAAGRGLQLLFYSVGIGQISSEVPQNLSASRPQDRQFILSSKKLLLSDSGFYLCAWGAGTGRRGHEQYFGPGTRLTVT.

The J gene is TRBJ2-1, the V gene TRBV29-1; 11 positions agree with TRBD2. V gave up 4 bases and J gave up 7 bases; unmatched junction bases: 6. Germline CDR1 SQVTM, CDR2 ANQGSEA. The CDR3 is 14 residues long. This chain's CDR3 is CSVGLAGGLNEQFF. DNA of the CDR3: TGCAGCGTTGGTCTAGCGGGAGGATTAAATGAGCAGTTCTTC.

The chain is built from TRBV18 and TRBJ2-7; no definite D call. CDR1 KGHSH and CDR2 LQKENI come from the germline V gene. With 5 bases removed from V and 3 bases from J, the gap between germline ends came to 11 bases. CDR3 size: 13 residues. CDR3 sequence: CASSSVAGYEQYF. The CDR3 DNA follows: TGTGCCAGCTCATCTGTAGCAGGCTACGAGCAGTACTTC.

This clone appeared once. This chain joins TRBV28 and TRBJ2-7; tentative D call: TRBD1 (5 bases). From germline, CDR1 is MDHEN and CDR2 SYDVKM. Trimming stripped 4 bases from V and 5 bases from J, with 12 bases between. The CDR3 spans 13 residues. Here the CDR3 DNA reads TGTGCCAGCAGTTCCGCAGGGTTCGACGAGCAGTACTTC. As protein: CASSSAGFDEQYF.

The DNA of the CDR3 is TGTGCCAGCAGCGCTTACAGGGGTCCAGATACGCAGTATTTT. Protein: CASSAYRGPDTQYF. The chain links TRBV7-9 to TRBJ2-3, with 7 bases aligning to TRBD1. V shed 5 bases and J 4 bases; nucleotides not matched to a gene: 6. Looked up from germline, CDR1 is SEHNR and CDR2 is FQNEAQ (reference sequence). The CDR3 consists of 14 residues.

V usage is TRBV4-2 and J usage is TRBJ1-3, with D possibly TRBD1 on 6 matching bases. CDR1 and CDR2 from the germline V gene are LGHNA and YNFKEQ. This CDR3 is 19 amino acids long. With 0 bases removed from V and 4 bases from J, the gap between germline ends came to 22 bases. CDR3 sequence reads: CASSQDRTALVSAGNTIYF. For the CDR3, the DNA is TGTGCCAGCAGCCAAGATCGGACAGCGCTCGTATCGGCAGGAAACACCATATATTTT.

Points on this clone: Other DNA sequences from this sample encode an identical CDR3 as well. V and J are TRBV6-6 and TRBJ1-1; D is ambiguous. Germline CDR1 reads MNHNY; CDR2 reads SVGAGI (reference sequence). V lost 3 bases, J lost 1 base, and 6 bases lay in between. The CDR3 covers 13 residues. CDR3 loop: CASSYAENTEAFF. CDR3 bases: TGTGCCAGCAGTTATGCGGAGAACACTGAAGCTTTCTTT.

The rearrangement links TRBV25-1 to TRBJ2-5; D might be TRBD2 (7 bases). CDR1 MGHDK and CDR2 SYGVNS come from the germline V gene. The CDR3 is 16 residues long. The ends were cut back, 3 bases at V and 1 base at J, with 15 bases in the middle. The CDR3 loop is CASSEEGGQVQETQYF. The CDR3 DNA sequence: TGTGCCAGCAGTGAGGAGGGGGGGCAGGTCCAAGAGACCCAGTACTTC.

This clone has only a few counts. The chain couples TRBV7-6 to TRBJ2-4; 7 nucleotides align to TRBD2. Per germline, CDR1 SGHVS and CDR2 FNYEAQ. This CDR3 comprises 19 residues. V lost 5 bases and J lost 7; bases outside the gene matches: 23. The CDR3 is CASSPMGTLGSSGGNIQYF. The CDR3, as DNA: TGTGCCAGCAGCCCAATGGGAACCTTAGGGTCTAGCGGCGGGAACATTCAGTACTTC.

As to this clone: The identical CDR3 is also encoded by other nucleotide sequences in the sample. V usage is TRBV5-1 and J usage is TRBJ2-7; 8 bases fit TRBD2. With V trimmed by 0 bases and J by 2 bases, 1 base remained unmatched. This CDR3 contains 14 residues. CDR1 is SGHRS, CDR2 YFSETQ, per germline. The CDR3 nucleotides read TGCGCCAGCAGCTTGGCGGGAGGGCCCTACGAGCAGTACTTC. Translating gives CASSLAGGPYEQYF.

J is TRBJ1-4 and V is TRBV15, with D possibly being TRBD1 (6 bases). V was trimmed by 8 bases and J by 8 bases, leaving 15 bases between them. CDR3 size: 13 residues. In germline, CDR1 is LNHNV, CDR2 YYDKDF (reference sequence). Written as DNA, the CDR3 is TGTGCCACCCAGGACAGACCAGGAGAAAAACTGTTTTTT. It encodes CATQDRPGEKLFF. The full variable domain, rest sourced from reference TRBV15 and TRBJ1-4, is DAMVIQNPRYQVTQFGKPVTLSCSQTLNHNVMYWYQQKSSQAPKLLFHYYDKDFNNEADTPDNFQSRRPNTSFCFLDIRSPGLGDTAMYLCATQDRPGEKLFFGSGTQLSVL.

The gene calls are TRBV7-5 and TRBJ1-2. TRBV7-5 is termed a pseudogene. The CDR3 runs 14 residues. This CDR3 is CARSLLGCNYGYTF. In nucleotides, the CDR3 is TGTGCCAGAAGCTTGCTGGGGTGTAACTATGGCTACACCTTC.

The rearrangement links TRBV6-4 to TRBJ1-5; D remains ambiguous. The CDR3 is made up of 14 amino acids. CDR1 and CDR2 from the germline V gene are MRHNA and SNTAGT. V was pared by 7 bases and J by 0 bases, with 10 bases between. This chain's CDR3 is CASNNSYSNQPQHF. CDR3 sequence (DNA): TGTGCCAGCAATAACAGTTATAGCAATCAGCCCCAGCATTTT.

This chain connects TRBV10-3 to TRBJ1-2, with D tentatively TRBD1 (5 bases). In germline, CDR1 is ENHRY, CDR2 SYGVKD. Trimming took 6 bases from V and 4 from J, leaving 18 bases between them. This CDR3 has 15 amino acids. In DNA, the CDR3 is TGTGCCATCAGGGGGCCCAGCGGGGGGACCTATGGCTACACCTTC. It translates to CAIRGPSGGTYGYTF.

The CDR3 sequence is CASSLGPPGQGYGYTF. CDR3 sequence (DNA): TGTGCCAGCAGTTTGGGACCCCCGGGACAGGGGTATGGCTACACCTTC. The V gene is TRBV28, the J gene TRBJ1-2, with 10 bases that match TRBD1. The trim removed 3 bases at V and 5 bases at J, leaving 9 bases unmatched. CDR1 and CDR2 from the germline V gene are MDHEN and SYDVKM. The CDR3 totals 16 residues.

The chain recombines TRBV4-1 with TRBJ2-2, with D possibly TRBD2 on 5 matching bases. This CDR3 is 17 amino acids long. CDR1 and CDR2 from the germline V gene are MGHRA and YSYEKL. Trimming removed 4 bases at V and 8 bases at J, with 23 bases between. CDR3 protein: CASSPREWPQDPGELFF. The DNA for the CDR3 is TGCGCCAGCAGCCCACGGGAATGGCCCCAAGATCCGGGGGAGCTGTTTTTT.

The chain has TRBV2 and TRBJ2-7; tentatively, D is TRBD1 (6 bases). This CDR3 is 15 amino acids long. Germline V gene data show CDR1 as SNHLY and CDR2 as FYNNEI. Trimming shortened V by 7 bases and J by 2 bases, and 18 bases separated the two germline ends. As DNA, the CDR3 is TGTGCCAGCACCCAGGGGACGTGGGGACCCTACGAGCAGTACTTC. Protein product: CASTQGTWGPYEQYF.

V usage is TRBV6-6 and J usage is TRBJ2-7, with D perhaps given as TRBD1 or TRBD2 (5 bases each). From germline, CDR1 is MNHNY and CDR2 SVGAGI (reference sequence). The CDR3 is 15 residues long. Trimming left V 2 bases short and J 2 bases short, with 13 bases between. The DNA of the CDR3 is TGTGCCAGCAGTTACGGGGGAAAAGTCCCCTACGAGCAGTACTTC. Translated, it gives CASSYGGKVPYEQYF.